This TCR beta chain is from a study of T cells after yellow fever vaccination. Broader study findings: Weaker overall was a secondary response that nonetheless peaked faster, on day 5 versus 15.

This clonotype occurred a few times. Its specificity is not known. The germline V gene encodes CDR1 MNHEY and CDR2 SMNVEV (reference sequence). J was trimmed by 1 base and V by 6 bases; bases with no gene match: 7. The CDR3 totals 16 residues. As TCR cDNA was made by 5'RACE template switching, a universal primer site and UMIs were added. TCRdb reanalysed the 5' RACE reads using MiXCR and keeps one entry per CDR3 protein. The repertoire holds approximately 610,000 distinct CDR3 sequences, with approximately 16% as singletons. This receptor was identified in a man between 18 and 29 years old who received the YFV17D yellow fever vaccine. This sample comprised PBMCs, obtained 5 days after the first yellow fever vaccination. The chain couples TRBV27 to TRBJ1-4; 8 positions match TRBD1. CDR3 DNA: TGTGCCAGCAGCAGGAGACAGGGGTTAACTAATGAAAAACTGTTTTTT. Its protein is CASSRRQGLTNEKLFF.